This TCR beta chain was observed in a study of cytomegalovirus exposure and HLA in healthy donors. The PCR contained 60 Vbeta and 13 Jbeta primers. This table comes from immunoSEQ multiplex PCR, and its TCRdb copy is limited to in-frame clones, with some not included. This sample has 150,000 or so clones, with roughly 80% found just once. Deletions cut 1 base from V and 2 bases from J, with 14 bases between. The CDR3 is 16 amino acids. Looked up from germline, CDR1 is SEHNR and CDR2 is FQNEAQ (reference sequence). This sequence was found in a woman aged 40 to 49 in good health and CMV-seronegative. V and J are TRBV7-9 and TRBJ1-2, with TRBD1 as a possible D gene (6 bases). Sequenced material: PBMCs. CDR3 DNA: TGTGCCAGCAGCTTAGAGTCTGGGGGCTTGAACTATGGCTACACCTTC. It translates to CASSLESGGLNYGYTF.